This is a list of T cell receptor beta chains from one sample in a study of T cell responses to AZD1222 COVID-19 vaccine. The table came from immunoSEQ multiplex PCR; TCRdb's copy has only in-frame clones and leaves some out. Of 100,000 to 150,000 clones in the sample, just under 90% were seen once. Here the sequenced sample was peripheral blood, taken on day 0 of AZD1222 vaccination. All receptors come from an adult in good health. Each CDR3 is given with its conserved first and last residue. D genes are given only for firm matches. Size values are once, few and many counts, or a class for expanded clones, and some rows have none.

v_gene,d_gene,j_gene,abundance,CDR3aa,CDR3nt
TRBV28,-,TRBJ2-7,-,CASSQGSYEQYF,TGTGCCAGCAGCCAGGGGTCCTACGAGCAGTACTTC
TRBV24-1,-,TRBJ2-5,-,CATSDWGQETQYF,TGTGCCACCAGTGATTGGGGGCAAGAGACCCAGTACTTC
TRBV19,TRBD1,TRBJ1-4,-,CASRRTGERGNEKLFF,TGTGCCAGTAGGAGGACAGGGGAGAGGGGTAATGAAAAACTGTTTTTT
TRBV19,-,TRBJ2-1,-,CASWGGEQFF,TGTGCCAGTTGGGGCGGTGAGCAGTTCTTC
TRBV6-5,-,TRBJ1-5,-,CASSYQNNQPQHF,TGTGCCAGCAGTTACCAAAACAATCAGCCCCAGCATTTT
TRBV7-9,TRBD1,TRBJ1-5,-,CASSAGQGNNQPQHF,TGTGCCAGCAGCGCGGGACAGGGAAACAATCAGCCCCAGCATTTT
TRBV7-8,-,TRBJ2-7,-,CASSPFRDGPYEQYF,TGTGCCAGCAGCCCCTTCCGGGACGGTCCCTACGAGCAGTACTTC
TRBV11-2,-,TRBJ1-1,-,CASSFGGTGNTEAFF,TGTGCCAGCAGCTTCGGGGGAACGGGGAACACTGAAGCTTTCTTT
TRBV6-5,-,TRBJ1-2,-,CASSPIWDRDYGYTF,TGTGCCAGCAGTCCTATTTGGGATAGGGACTATGGCTACACCTTC
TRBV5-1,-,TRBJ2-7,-,CASSFLRGSAYEQYF,TGCGCCAGCAGCTTCTTACGGGGGTCGGCCTACGAGCAGTACTTC
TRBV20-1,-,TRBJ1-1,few,CSASWQNTEAFF,TGCAGTGCTAGTTGGCAGAACACTGAAGCTTTCTTT
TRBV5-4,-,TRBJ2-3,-,CASSLARGGRTDTQYF,TGTGCCAGCAGCTTGGCCAGGGGGGGCCGCACAGATACGCAGTATTTT
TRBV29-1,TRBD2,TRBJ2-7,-,CSVHPAGGGDSGEQYF,TGCAGCGTTCATCCGGCGGGGGGAGGGGATTCCGGCGAGCAGTACTTC
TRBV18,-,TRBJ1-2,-,CASSPAPGGEYGYTF,TGTGCCAGCTCACCAGCCCCGGGCGGCGAGTATGGCTACACCTTC
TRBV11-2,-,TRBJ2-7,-,CASSLEGLNEQYF,TGTGCCAGCAGCTTGGAGGGTCTTAACGAGCAGTACTTC
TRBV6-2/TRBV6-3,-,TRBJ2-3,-,CASSYPAGDTDTQYF,TGTGCCAGCAGTTACCCGGCAGGGGACACAGATACGCAGTATTTT
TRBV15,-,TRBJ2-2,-,CATSRDLEISGELFF,TGTGCCACCAGCAGAGACTTGGAGATATCCGGGGAGCTGTTTTTT
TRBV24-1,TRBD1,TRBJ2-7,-,CATSDGQGVPYEQYF,TGTGCCACCAGTGATGGACAGGGGGTACCCTACGAGCAGTACTTC
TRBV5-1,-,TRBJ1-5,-,CARDMICGQPQHF,TGCGCCAGAGACATGATCTGCGGTCAGCCCCAGCATTTT
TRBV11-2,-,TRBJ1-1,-,CASSPVGGSAASEAFF,TGTGCCAGCAGCCCGGTAGGCGGCAGTGCGGCGTCTGAAGCTTTCTTT
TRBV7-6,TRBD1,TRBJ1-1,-,CASSTRPGQGGTEAFF,TGTGCCAGCAGCACTCGACCGGGACAGGGGGGAACTGAAGCTTTCTTT
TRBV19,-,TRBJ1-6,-,CATSPGAPNSPLHF,TGTGCCACCTCACCCGGGGCGCCTAATTCACCCCTCCACTTT
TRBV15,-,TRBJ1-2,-,CATSRDSPSLYTGYTF,TGTGCCACCAGCAGAGATTCTCCCTCTTTATATACTGGGTACACCTTC
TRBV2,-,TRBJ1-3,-,CASSVAGDPRVTIYF,TGTGCCAGCAGTGTCGCGGGGGACCCGAGGGTCACCATATATTTT
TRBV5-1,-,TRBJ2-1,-,CASSPGSSSYNEQFF,TGCGCCAGCAGCCCAGGCTCTAGCTCCTACAATGAGCAGTTCTTC
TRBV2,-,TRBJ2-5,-,CASSDNGVAQETQYF,TGTGCCAGCAGTGATAATGGGGTAGCCCAAGAGACCCAGTACTTC
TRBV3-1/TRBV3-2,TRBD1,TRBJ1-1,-,CASNGQGTTEAFF,TGTGCCAGCAACGGACAGGGGACCACTGAAGCTTTCTTT
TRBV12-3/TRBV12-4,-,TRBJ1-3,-,CASSPVSGNTIYF,TGTGCCAGCAGCCCTGTCTCTGGAAACACCATATATTTT
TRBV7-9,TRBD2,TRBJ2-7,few,CASSDGLAYEQYF,TGTGCCAGCAGCGACGGACTAGCCTACGAGCAGTACTTC
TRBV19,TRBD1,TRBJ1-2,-,CASSTQGAIYGYTF,TGTGCCAGTAGTACCCAGGGGGCCATCTATGGCTACACCTTC
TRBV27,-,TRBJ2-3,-,CASSGRLTSTDTQYF,TGTGCCAGCAGTGGAAGACTAACCAGCACAGATACGCAGTATTTT
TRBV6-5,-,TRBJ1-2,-,CASRNGGSPYGYTF,TGTGCCAGCAGAAACGGGGGGTCTCCCTATGGCTACACCTTC
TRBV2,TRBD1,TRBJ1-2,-,CASRLGDRELSTF,TGTGCCAGCAGATTGGGGGACAGGGAATTATCCACCTTC
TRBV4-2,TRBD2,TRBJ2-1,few,CASSRGLAGVSNEQFF,TGTGCCAGCAGCCGAGGACTAGCGGGAGTGAGTAATGAGCAGTTCTTC
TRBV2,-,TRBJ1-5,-,CASSLGGTNQPQHF,TGTGCCAGCAGTCTAGGTGGGACGAATCAGCCCCAGCATTTT
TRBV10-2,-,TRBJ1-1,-,CASSEFGRGEAFF,TGCGCCAGCAGTGAGTTCGGACGGGGTGAAGCTTTCTTT
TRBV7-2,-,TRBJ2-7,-,CASSYAGSSSYEQYF,TGTGCCAGCAGCTACGCAGGGTCAAGCTCCTACGAGCAGTACTTC
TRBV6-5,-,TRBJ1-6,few,CASGRREYNSPLHF,TGTGCCAGCGGACGCAGAGAATATAATTCACCCCTCCACTTT
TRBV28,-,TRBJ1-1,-,CASSPRKGVGGNTEAFF,TGTGCCAGCAGTCCGAGGAAGGGCGTGGGCGGGAACACTGAAGCTTTCTTT
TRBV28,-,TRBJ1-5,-,CASSQGSNQPQHF,TGTGCCAGCAGTCAGGGGAGCAATCAGCCCCAGCATTTT
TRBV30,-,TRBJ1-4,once,CAWSVSETNEKLFF,TGTGCCTGGAGTGTATCCGAAACTAATGAAAAACTGTTTTTT
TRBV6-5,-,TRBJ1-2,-,CASSYGDHRGYTF,TGTGCCAGCAGTTACGGGGACCATAGGGGCTACACCTTC
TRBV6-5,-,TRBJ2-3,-,CASSLGLFIDTQYF,TGTGCCAGCAGTTTGGGACTCTTCATAGATACGCAGTATTTT
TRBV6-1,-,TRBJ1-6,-,CASSAKMLGSSYNSPLHF,TGTGCCAGCAGTGCCAAAATGCTTGGGAGCTCCTATAATTCACCCCTCCACTTT
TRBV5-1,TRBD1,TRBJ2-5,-,CASSRNPSAGGQETQYF,TGCGCCAGCAGCCGAAACCCGTCGGCAGGGGGCCAAGAGACCCAGTACTTC
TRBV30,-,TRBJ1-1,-,CAWSVIYSHTEAFF,TGTGCCTGGAGTGTAATTTATAGTCACACTGAAGCTTTCTTT